The rows below give T cell receptor beta chains drawn from one sample of a study of blood T cell repertoires in COVID-19. The assay was immunoSEQ multiplex PCR, and TCRdb's table has in-frame clones only and misses some. The sample has more than 60,000 clones; roughly nine tenths are singletons. The sample was peripheral blood. The receptors derive from a woman in her forties or fifties with active COVID-19. Both conserved end residues are part of each CDR3. The order of the fields is D gene, J gene, V gene, clone size, CDR3 DNA, CDR3 protein. A D gene is named only where the DNA matches it firmly. Clone size is given for some rows only: seen once, a few or many times, or a class if the clone is expanded.

D gene: TRBD2; J gene: TRBJ2-7; V gene: TRBV7-3; clone size: NA; CDR3 DNA: TGTGCCAGCAGCCCAACTAGCGGGAGCCTCTACGAGCAGTACTTC; CDR3 protein: CASSPTSGSLYEQYF
D gene: TRBD1; J gene: TRBJ1-1; V gene: TRBV25-1; clone size: NA; CDR3 DNA: TGTGCCAGCAGACCCGGGACAGGGCTGGCTTTCTTT; CDR3 protein: CASRPGTGLAFF
D gene: NA; J gene: TRBJ1-1; V gene: TRBV23-1; clone size: NA; CDR3 DNA: TGCGCCAGCAGTCAATCTCCCAGGGCGAACACTGAAGCTTTCTTT; CDR3 protein: CASSQSPRANTEAFF
D gene: NA; J gene: TRBJ1-6; V gene: TRBV4-2; clone size: NA; CDR3 DNA: TGTGCCAGCAGCCAAGGGCGGCAGGGTAATTCACCCCTCCACTTT; CDR3 protein: CASSQGRQGNSPLHF
D gene: NA; J gene: TRBJ2-5; V gene: TRBV29-1; clone size: NA; CDR3 DNA: TGCAGCGTTGAGGGTACAGGGAAAGAGACCCAGTACTTC; CDR3 protein: CSVEGTGKETQYF
D gene: NA; J gene: TRBJ1-1; V gene: TRBV19; clone size: NA; CDR3 DNA: TGTGCCAGTAATACCCCAGGGTGGAGTACTGAAGCTTTCTTT; CDR3 protein: CASNTPGWSTEAFF
D gene: NA; J gene: TRBJ2-5; V gene: TRBV3-1/TRBV3-2; clone size: once; CDR3 DNA: TGTGCCAGCAGCCAAGGTGTAGCGGAAGAGACCCAGTACTTC; CDR3 protein: CASSQGVAEETQYF
D gene: TRBD2; J gene: TRBJ2-7; V gene: TRBV12-3/TRBV12-4; clone size: NA; CDR3 DNA: TGTGCCAGTTCCCGACTAGCGGGCTACGAGCAGTACTTC; CDR3 protein: CASSRLAGYEQYF
D gene: TRBD1; J gene: TRBJ2-7; V gene: TRBV30; clone size: NA; CDR3 DNA: TGTGCCTGGAGGTCCGGGACAGGGATCTACGAGCAGTACTTC; CDR3 protein: CAWRSGTGIYEQYF
D gene: NA; J gene: TRBJ1-5; V gene: TRBV18; clone size: NA; CDR3 DNA: TGTGCCAGCTCCCCAGGCTCCAATCAGCCCCAGCATTTT; CDR3 protein: CASSPGSNQPQHF
D gene: NA; J gene: TRBJ1-6; V gene: TRBV18; clone size: NA; CDR3 DNA: TGTGCCAGCTCACCTAGGGACACCAATAATTCACCCCTCCACTTT; CDR3 protein: CASSPRDTNNSPLHF
D gene: TRBD1; J gene: TRBJ2-7; V gene: TRBV7-9; clone size: NA; CDR3 DNA: TGTGCCAGCAGACCACCCGGGACAGGGGCTTTATACGAGCAGTACTTC; CDR3 protein: CASRPPGTGALYEQYF
D gene: TRBD1; J gene: TRBJ1-4; V gene: TRBV7-9; clone size: NA; CDR3 DNA: TGTGCCAGCAGCAGAGAACCGGGACAGGGGGATGAAAAACTGTTTTTT; CDR3 protein: CASSREPGQGDEKLFF
D gene: NA; J gene: TRBJ2-5; V gene: TRBV2; clone size: NA; CDR3 DNA: TGTGCCAGCAGGGATAGGACAGCGGTCCAAGAGACCCAGTACTTC; CDR3 protein: CASRDRTAVQETQYF
D gene: TRBD1; J gene: TRBJ2-7; V gene: TRBV5-1; clone size: NA; CDR3 DNA: TGCGCCAGCAGCCCGGGACAGGGGTCCTACGAGCAGTACTTC; CDR3 protein: CASSPGQGSYEQYF
D gene: TRBD1; J gene: TRBJ1-1; V gene: TRBV5-1; clone size: NA; CDR3 DNA: TGCGCCAGCAGCAGGGGACAGCCCCAGGGTGTATCACCCGTTGGAGCTTTCTTT; CDR3 protein: CASSRGQPQGVSPVGAFF
D gene: NA; J gene: TRBJ1-1; V gene: TRBV2; clone size: once; CDR3 DNA: TGTGCCGGAGGGCAGGGTCGTGCGACTGAAGCTTTCTTT; CDR3 protein: CAGGQGRATEAFF
D gene: TRBD1; J gene: TRBJ2-7; V gene: TRBV4-1; clone size: NA; CDR3 DNA: TGCGCCAGCAGCGCGGACAGGGGTGATTACGAGCAGTACTTC; CDR3 protein: CASSADRGDYEQYF
D gene: TRBD2; J gene: TRBJ2-3; V gene: TRBV3-1/TRBV3-2; clone size: NA; CDR3 DNA: TGTGCCAGCAGCCGGCTAGCGGGAAATTTAGATACGCAGTATTTT; CDR3 protein: CASSRLAGNLDTQYF
D gene: NA; J gene: TRBJ1-2; V gene: TRBV4-1; clone size: NA; CDR3 DNA: TGCGCCAGCAGCCAAGACTCAGATATTGACTATGGCTACACCTTC; CDR3 protein: CASSQDSDIDYGYTF
D gene: NA; J gene: TRBJ2-1; V gene: TRBV27; clone size: NA; CDR3 DNA: TGTGCCAGCAGTCGCTCAGACAGCTACAATGAGCAGTTCTTC; CDR3 protein: CASSRSDSYNEQFF
D gene: NA; J gene: TRBJ2-1; V gene: TRBV30; clone size: NA; CDR3 DNA: TGTGCCTGGGGGAGGGCAGGGGTACAGGCGCGGTTCTTC; CDR3 protein: CAWGRAGVQARFF